This T cell receptor (beta chain) was observed in a study of blood T cell repertoires in COVID-19 (dated by TCRdb to the early 2020s). A note on the overall study: Samples from collaborators originated in the United States, Italy and Spain and spanned both the acute and convalescent phases of COVID-19. The material from the prospective study consisted of cDNA or gDNA derived from T cells, B-cell-depleted T cells, or PBMCs. Deeply sampled blood TCRbeta repertoires from subjects exposed to, actively infected with, or recovered from COVID-19 were included in the dataset. The repertoires were released in a freely available public database intended as a resource for research on the immune response to SARS-CoV-2. The samples were drawn from two sources: the first 160 participants of the ongoing ImmuneRACE study, and fewer than 1,500 subjects contributed by 6 global collaborators. Sample metadata almost always included a de-identified subject ID, COVID-19 status, age in years and sex. HLA class I and class II types, where available, came from metadata supplied by the sample provider rather than from assay-based typing.

This clone is a singleton in its sample. Its cognate antigen has yet to be identified. No much larger clonotype is one base removed from it; base qualities were not supplied. The collaborating institutions used their own protocols to collect whole blood in K2EDTA tubes. For TCRbeta analysis, collaborator samples were shipped as frozen whole blood, as isolated PBMCs, or as DNA extracted from either sample type. Sequences SGDLS (CDR1) and YYNGEE (CDR2) are obtained from the germline V gene. The cysteine opens and the phenylalanine closes a CDR3 of 15 amino acids. The CDR3 DNA has 45 bases and is translated from base 1. V and J are trimmed by 4 bases and 3 bases, and the gene matches miss 2 bases of the junction. Broad study findings and their caveats: The quantity of clinical and demographic metadata differed by source and by participant and was supplied without curation.

The immunoSEQ Assay, a bias-controlled multiplex PCR, was used to amplify TCRbeta CDR3 regions from genomic DNA. The paper's data handling went like this. Within the assay, amplification of reference gene primers was used to estimate how many nucleated cells each sample contained. To quantify the absolute abundance of each unique TCRbeta CDR3 rearrangement, sequence reads were collapsed and filtered. Productive Simpson clonality was computed per sample as the square root of Simpson's diversity index over productive rearrangements. TCRdb took this table from immuneACCESS and kept in-frame rearrangements with V and J called. Such tables lack part of the clones; where checked against another copy, unresolved V genes explain under half of the gap, and the rest is unexplained. V and J calls and clone size are copied from that table; D and trimming were computed from the DNA. The sample includes some 200,000 clones, with about 87% observed a single time. The ten largest clones add up to 2.5% to 3.5% of the sample.

In this chain, TRBV9 is recombined with TRBJ2-1, with 12 bases in between that match TRBD2. The source is a man aged 35 to 55 with active or convalescent COVID-19. Input material: peripheral blood. The CDR3: CASSLAGGDYNEQFF. Read as DNA, the sequence is TGTGCCAGCAGCCTAGCGGGGGGGGACTACAATGAGCAGTTCTTC.